These 10 T cell receptor beta chains originate from one sample sequenced in a study of T cell responses to AZD1222 COVID-19 vaccine (dated by TCRdb to 2020 to 2023). Receptor amplification or capture employed the immunoSEQ multiplex PCR assay. In its TCRdb copy, this immuneACCESS table keeps in-frame sequences only and misses some clones. Where compared with another copy, unresolved V genes explain less than half of these, and the others have no known cause. This sample is represented by tens of thousands of clones; roughly 88% of them were singletons. 10% of the sample is taken by the ten largest. The time point label here, explained by the study, means: baseline before first vaccination. The treatment or condition label of this sample denotes: meningococcal conjugate vaccine given as trial control. The sample consisted of peripheral blood, taken on day 0 of MenACWY control vaccination. These receptors all stem from an adult in good health.

V gene TRBV7-8 combines with J gene TRBJ2-7; D is uncertain. The CDR3 has 13 amino acids. Germline V gene sequence: CDR1 SGHVS, CDR2 FQNEAQ. Trimming stripped 3 bases from V and 1 base from J, with 7 bases between. CDR3 coding DNA: TGTGCCAGCAGCTTCGCAGGTTCCTACGAGCAGTACTTC. Translating gives CASSFAGSYEQYF.

CDR3 bases: TGTGCCAGCAGCTTGGACCCAGGGGGAAAAAGTGGAAACACCATATATTTT. Translating it yields CASSLDPGGKSGNTIYF. The chain carries TRBV5-4 and TRBJ1-3, with 7 nucleotides matching TRBD1. CDR3 size: 17 residues. Looked up from germline, CDR1 is SGHNT and CDR2 is YYREEE (reference sequence). After removal of 0 bases from V and 3 bases from J, the junction contained 9 bases not matched to a gene.

V and J are TRBV6-5 and TRBJ2-7; tentative D call: TRBD2 (5 bases). The V end was cut by 10 bases, the J end by 0 bases, with 16 bases between. The CDR3 has 14 residues. Germline CDR1 and CDR2: MNHEY and SVGAGI. The CDR3 sequence: CAIQRMGSSYEQYF. CDR3 in DNA: TGTGCCATCCAGCGGATGGGGAGCTCCTACGAGCAGTACTTC.

The V gene is TRBV7-2, the J gene TRBJ1-6; TRBD1 might be the D (5 bases). Trimming stripped 2 bases from V and 5 bases from J, with 10 bases between. Germline lookup yields CDR1 SGHTA and CDR2 FQGNSA. This CDR3 region has 15 residues. The CDR3 nucleotides are TGTGCCAGCAGCTTACCGGGGCGAAATAATTCACCCCTCCACTTT. Protein sequence: CASSLPGRNNSPLHF.

J is TRBJ1-5 and V is TRBV6-1; 7 nucleotides align to TRBD1. CDR1 is MNHNS and CDR2 is SASEGT in the germline V gene. V gave up 8 bases and J gave up 6 bases; unmatched junction bases: 10. The CDR3 loop spans 14 amino acids. DNA of the CDR3: TGTGCCAGCTCTTCGGGAGGGGGCAGTCAGCCCCAGCATTTT. Translated, it gives CASSSGGGSQPQHF.

The V and J genes are TRBV5-1 and TRBJ1-4, with TRBD1 as a possible D gene (6 bases). Deletions cut 0 bases from V and 8 bases from J, with 11 bases between. Germline V gene lookup returns CDR1 SGHRS and CDR2 YFSETQ. The CDR3 consists of 14 residues. The CDR3 DNA reads TGCGCCAGCAGCTTGGAGGGGGTGGGGGAAAAACTGTTTTTT. This codes for CASSLEGVGEKLFF.

V is TRBV6-5 and J is TRBJ2-5, with 7 bases fitting TRBD1. CDR3 length: 13 amino acids. The junction had 4 bases not matched to a gene; V was cut back by 8 bases and J by 1 base. Per germline, CDR1 MNHEY and CDR2 SVGAGI. CDR3 in DNA: TGTGCCAGCTATCGACAGGGCCAAGAGACCCAGTACTTC. This gives the protein CASYRQGQETQYF.

The genes are TRBV21-1 and TRBJ2-5; the table's D gene call, TRBD2, was not cross checked with the DNA. TRBV21-1 has pseudogene status. The CDR3 consists of 12 residues. CDR3 DNA: TGTGCCAGCAGCCGACTAGCGGAGACCCAGTACTTC. Translation gives CASSRLAETQYF.

The J gene is TRBJ2-1, the V gene TRBV4-2; tentatively, D is TRBD1 (5 bases). The CDR3 contains 15 residues. CDR1 is LGHNA and CDR2 is YNFKEQ in the germline V gene. V gave up 0 bases and J gave up 8 bases, with 14 bases separating them. CDR3 in amino acids: CASSQDRGPRDEQFF. The CDR3 DNA follows: TGTGCCAGCAGCCAAGATAGGGGTCCCAGGGATGAGCAGTTCTTC.

The J gene is TRBJ2-3, the V gene TRBV6-1; D is possibly TRBD1 (5 bases). V was trimmed by 3 bases and J by 6 bases, leaving 13 bases between them. This CDR3 is built from 14 residues. Germline lookup yields CDR1 MNHNS and CDR2 SASEGT. Here the CDR3 reads CASSDRVAADTQYF. In DNA form, the CDR3 reads TGTGCCAGCAGTGACAGGGTTGCCGCGGATACGCAGTATTTT.